This is a list of T cell receptor beta chains from one sample in a study of beta chain features in type 1 diabetes. This table comes from immunoSEQ multiplex PCR, and its TCRdb copy is limited to in-frame clones, with some not included. This table has a few hundred thousand clones, around 20% appearing once. The sequenced sample was naive CD4+ T cells from blood. The source of these receptors is a woman under 30 in good health. CDR3s include the opening cysteine and the closing phenylalanine or tryptophan. A D gene is named only where the DNA matches it firmly. Clone size is given for some rows only: seen once, a few or many times, or a class if the clone is expanded.

J gene | V gene | D gene | clone size | CDR3 protein | CDR3 DNA
TRBJ1-2 | TRBV27 | TRBD1 | . | CASRRTGNYGYTF | TGTGCCAGCAGACGGACAGGGAACTATGGCTACACCTTC
TRBJ2-5 | TRBV7-3 | . | few | CARISVQETQYF | TGTGCCAGAATTTCGGTTCAAGAGACCCAGTACTTC
TRBJ1-6 | TRBV2 | . | . | CASSAESRTLHF | TGTGCCAGCAGTGCCGAGAGTCGAACCCTCCACTTT
TRBJ1-1 | TRBV29-1 | . | few | CSVEGPAGEAFF | TGCAGCGTTGAAGGACCGGCAGGAGAAGCTTTCTTT
TRBJ2-3 | TRBV9 | . | . | CASSVDFRGGSGATDTQYF | TGTGCCAGCAGCGTAGATTTTAGAGGGGGATCAGGGGCCACAGATACGCAGTATTTT
TRBJ2-4 | TRBV5-1 | TRBD2 | few | CASSLMASGPKNIQYF | TGCGCCAGCAGCTTGATGGCTAGCGGGCCCAAAAACATTCAGTACTTC
TRBJ1-2 | TRBV19 | TRBD1 | . | CASEDRVGGYTF | TGTGCCAGTGAGGACAGGGTCGGCGGCTACACCTTC
TRBJ2-1 | TRBV5-1 | TRBD1 | . | CASSLEQGGYNEQFF | TGCGCCAGCAGCTTGGAACAGGGGGGCTACAATGAGCAGTTCTTC
TRBJ2-7 | TRBV5-1 | TRBD1 | . | CASSPRQGVAYEQYF | TGCGCCAGCAGCCCGCGACAGGGGGTGGCCTACGAGCAGTACTTC
TRBJ1-2 | TRBV7-8 | . | . | CASSPPIRDYGYTF | TGTGCCAGCAGCCCACCGATACGGGACTATGGCTACACCTTC
TRBJ1-3 | TRBV5-1 | . | few | CASKESSGNTIYF | TGCGCCAGCAAAGAGTCCTCTGGAAACACCATATATTTT
TRBJ2-5 | TRBV29-1 | . | . | CSVAQGWETQYF | TGCAGCGTTGCCCAGGGTTGGGAGACCCAGTACTTC
TRBJ1-5 | TRBV9 | TRBD1 | few | CASSVGQGDQPQHF | TGTGCCAGCAGCGTAGGACAGGGGGATCAGCCCCAGCATTTT
TRBJ1-1 | TRBV6-5 | . | . | CASHSEKDTEAFF | TGTGCCAGCCACTCGGAGAAGGACACTGAAGCTTTCTTT
TRBJ2-7 | TRBV30 | . | . | CAWNSGLSFEQYF | TGTGCCTGGAATAGTGGACTAAGCTTCGAGCAGTACTTC
TRBJ2-5 | TRBV30 | . | few | CAWRTPDSRQETQYF | TGTGCCTGGAGGACCCCGGACAGCCGACAAGAGACCCAGTACTTC
TRBJ2-2 | TRBV7-2 | . | . | CASSLGVEEELFF | TGTGCCAGCAGCTTAGGAGTGGAGGAGGAGCTGTTTTTT
TRBJ2-1 | TRBV29-1 | TRBD2 | few | CSVSTSGALYRWNEQFF | TGCAGCGTCTCCACTAGCGGGGCCCTATACAGATGGAATGAGCAGTTCTTC
TRBJ2-1 | TRBV6-6 | . | few | CASSYSNNEQFF | TGTGCCAGCAGTTACTCCAACAATGAGCAGTTCTTC
TRBJ2-7 | TRBV29-1 | TRBD2 | . | CSVQRGGTYEQYF | TGCAGCGTGCAGCGGGGGGGGACCTACGAGCAGTACTTC
TRBJ2-3 | TRBV5-1 | . | . | CASSLGHSTDTQYF | TGCGCCAGCAGCTTGGGGCATAGCACAGATACGCAGTATTTT
TRBJ1-1 | TRBV5-1 | . | few | CASSLSVNTEAFF | TGCGCCAGCAGCTTATCGGTGAACACTGAAGCTTTCTTT
TRBJ2-3 | TRBV7-9 | . | few | CASSPGGDTQYF | TGTGCCAGCAGCCCTGGAGGCGATACGCAGTATTTT
TRBJ2-7 | TRBV18 | . | . | CASSLTGTHEQYF | TGTGCCAGCTCCCTCACAGGGACCCACGAGCAGTACTTC
TRBJ2-1 | TRBV9 | . | . | CASSVPRRGFSSYNEQFF | TGTGCCAGCAGCGTACCCCGACGGGGGTTCAGCTCCTACAATGAGCAGTTCTTC
TRBJ1-2 | TRBV30 | . | . | CAWSVRDIQTF | TGTGCCTGGAGTGTACGTGACATTCAGACCTTC
TRBJ1-4 | TRBV2 | . | . | CASSENLEEKLFF | TGTGCCAGCAGTGAAAACCTGGAGGAAAAACTGTTTTTT
TRBJ2-3 | TRBV9 | . | . | CASSVQDSRADTQYF | TGTGCCAGCAGCGTACAGGACTCTAGGGCAGATACGCAGTATTTT
TRBJ2-3 | TRBV9 | . | few | CASSVDGGSSTDTQYF | TGTGCCAGCAGCGTAGACGGAGGTTCTAGCACAGATACGCAGTATTTT
TRBJ2-3 | TRBV2 | . | few | CASRKSTGTDTQYF | TGTGCCAGCAGAAAATCGACAGGCACAGATACGCAGTATTTT
TRBJ2-5 | TRBV20-1 | . | . | CSARRQETQYF | TGCAGTGCTAGGAGACAAGAGACCCAGTACTTC
TRBJ2-5 | TRBV30 | . | . | CAWSVGPGFKTQYF | TGTGCCTGGAGTGTAGGGCCGGGGTTTAAGACCCAGTACTTC
TRBJ1-4 | TRBV5-1 | . | . | CASSFGGTTNEKLFF | TGCGCCAGCAGCTTTGGAGGGACAACTAATGAAAAACTGTTTTTT
TRBJ2-7 | TRBV7-9 | . | few | CASSLAGASSYEQYF | TGTGCCAGCAGCTTGGCAGGGGCGAGCTCCTACGAGCAGTACTTC
TRBJ1-4 | TRBV7-2 | TRBD1 | few | CASSLGPAGTGEKLFF | TGTGCCAGCAGCTTAGGACCGGCCGGGACAGGGGAAAAACTGTTTTTT
TRBJ2-7 | TRBV19 | . | few | CASSIGRVDYYEQYF | TGTGCCAGTAGTATCGGCAGGGTGGACTACTACGAGCAGTACTTC
TRBJ1-1 | TRBV7-2 | . | . | CASSRQVNTEAFF | TGTGCCAGCAGTCGACAGGTGAACACTGAAGCTTTCTTT
TRBJ2-3 | TRBV11-2 | . | few | CASSIGGYDADTQYF | TGTGCCAGCAGCATCGGGGGATATGACGCAGATACGCAGTATTTT
TRBJ2-5 | TRBV7-2 | TRBD2 | . | CASSSPGGAETQYF | TGTGCCAGCAGCTCCCCGGGGGGAGCAGAGACCCAGTACTTC
TRBJ1-4 | TRBV4-1 | TRBD1 | . | CASSSGQQATNEKLFF | TGCGCCAGCAGCTCGGGACAGCAGGCAACTAATGAAAAACTGTTTTTT
TRBJ1-1 | TRBV4-1 | TRBD1 | . | CASRRLGRGQPEAFF | TGCGCCAGCAGGAGGTTGGGCAGGGGGCAGCCTGAAGCTTTCTTT
TRBJ2-1 | TRBV27 | . | few | CASSFIRGSYNEQFF | TGTGCCAGCAGTTTCATACGCGGTTCCTACAATGAGCAGTTCTTC
TRBJ2-4 | TRBV6-5 | . | . | CASSYLVTGIQYF | TGTGCCAGCAGTTACCTGGTGACTGGCATTCAGTACTTC
TRBJ2-1 | TRBV7-9 | . | . | CASSLVLDRRYNEQFF | TGTGCCAGCAGCTTAGTTTTGGACAGACGCTACAATGAGCAGTTCTTC
TRBJ1-2 | TRBV10-3 | . | . | CAISDSGKRNYGYTF | TGTGCCATCAGTGATTCAGGGAAGAGGAACTATGGCTACACCTTC
TRBJ2-1 | TRBV11-3 | TRBD2 | . | CASSPSGGPYNEQFF | TGTGCCAGCAGCCCCAGCGGGGGGCCCTACAATGAGCAGTTCTTC
TRBJ2-5 | TRBV9 | . | . | CASSVDGYGETQYF | TGTGCCAGCAGCGTAGACGGGTACGGGGAGACCCAGTACTTC
TRBJ1-2 | TRBV7-2 | . | few | CASSRGGGGYGYTF | TGTGCCAGCAGCCGGGGAGGAGGAGGCTATGGCTACACCTTC
TRBJ2-5 | TRBV6-6 | . | . | CASSYPTAIHQETQYF | TGTGCCAGCAGTTACCCGACAGCGATCCACCAAGAGACCCAGTACTTC
TRBJ1-4 | TRBV2 | TRBD1 | . | CASRSQGTANEKLFF | TGTGCCAGCAGGTCACAAGGGACAGCTAATGAAAAACTGTTTTTT
TRBJ2-7 | TRBV14 | . | . | CASSQLHEQYF | TGTGCCAGCAGCCAACTCCACGAGCAGTACTTC
TRBJ2-5 | TRBV5-1 | . | . | CASSFSQETQYF | TGCGCCAGCAGCTTCTCCCAAGAGACCCAGTACTTC
TRBJ2-1 | TRBV2 | . | few | CASSERTVRNEQFF | TGTGCCAGCAGTGAGAGAACGGTGAGAAATGAGCAGTTCTTC